This T cell receptor beta chain appears in the sequencing data of a study of T cell responses to AZD1222 COVID-19 vaccine. Study-level findings and limits: A reported finding is that nearly half of spike-specific TCRs target unmutated variant regions. A rise in Spike-specific TCR breadth and depth followed two AZD1222 doses.

Comments on this clone: Antigen unknown.

Germline V lookup: CDR1 MGHRA, CDR2 YSYEKL. CDR3 length: 16 amino acids. The J segment lost 3 bases and the V segment lost 1 base, leaving 3 bases of the junction unmatched. The protocol was immunoSEQ multiplex PCR, while the TCRdb copy is restricted to in-frame clones and leaves out a portion. The sample contains approximately 190,000 clones, around 87% of which appear only once. The V call is TRBV4-1, the J call TRBJ2-2; 9 nucleotides match TRBD2. Specimen: peripheral blood, collected on day 0 of MenACWY control vaccination. The TCR originated in an adult in good health. CDR3: CASSQVGGRDTGELFF. Written as DNA, the CDR3 is TGCGCCAGCAGCCAAGTTGGCGGGAGGGACACCGGGGAGCTGTTTTTT.